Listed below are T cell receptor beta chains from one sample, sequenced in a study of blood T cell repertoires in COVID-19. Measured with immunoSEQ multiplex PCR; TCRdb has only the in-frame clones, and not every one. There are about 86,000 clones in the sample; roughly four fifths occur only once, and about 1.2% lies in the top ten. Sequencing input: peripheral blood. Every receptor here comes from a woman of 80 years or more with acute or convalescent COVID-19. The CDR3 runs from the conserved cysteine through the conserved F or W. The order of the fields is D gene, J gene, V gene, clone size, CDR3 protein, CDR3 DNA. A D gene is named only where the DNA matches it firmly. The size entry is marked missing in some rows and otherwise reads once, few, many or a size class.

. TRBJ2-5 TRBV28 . CATGLRVGTQYF TGTGCCACCGGACTCCGGGTAGGGACCCAGTACTTC
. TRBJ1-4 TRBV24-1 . CASNVSGPGSEKLFF TGTGCCTCAAATGTTTCCGGGCCTGGGAGTGAAAAACTGTTTTTT
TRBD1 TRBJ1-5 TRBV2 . CASSERRGQLYNQPQHF TGTGCCAGCAGTGAAAGGAGGGGACAGCTCTACAATCAGCCCCAGCATTTT
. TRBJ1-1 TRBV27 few CASSLWGTGAEAFF TGTGCCAGCAGTTTATGGGGTACCGGGGCTGAAGCTTTCTTT
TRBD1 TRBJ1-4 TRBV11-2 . CASSLAGGINEKLFF TGTGCCAGCAGCTTAGCAGGGGGGATTAATGAAAAACTGTTTTTT
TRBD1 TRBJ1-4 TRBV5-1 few CASSLPGTAVFF TGCGCCAGCAGCCTACCCGGGACAGCAGTGTTTTTT
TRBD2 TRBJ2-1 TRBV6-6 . CASSYLSGRVDNEQFF TGTGCCAGCAGTTACCTTAGCGGGAGGGTAGACAATGAGCAGTTCTTC
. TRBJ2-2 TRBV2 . CASSRMVRAGELFF TGTGCCAGCAGTCGTATGGTACGGGCCGGGGAGCTGTTTTTT
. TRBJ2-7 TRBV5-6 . CASSLVGSYEQYF TGTGCCAGCAGCTTGGTCGGCTCCTACGAGCAGTACTTC
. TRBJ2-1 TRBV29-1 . CSVGAGEQFF TGCAGCGTTGGGGCGGGTGAGCAGTTCTTC
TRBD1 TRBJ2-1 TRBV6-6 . CASSLTGGFNEQFF TGTGCCAGCAGTCTGACAGGGGGCTTCAATGAGCAGTTCTTC
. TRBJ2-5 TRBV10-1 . CASSDRGWETQYF TGCGCCAGCAGTGATCGGGGGTGGGAGACCCAGTACTTC
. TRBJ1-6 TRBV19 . CASSQTDTRYYNSPLHF TGTGCCAGTAGTCAGACCGACACCAGATACTATAATTCACCCCTCCACTTT
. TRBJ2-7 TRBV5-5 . CASSPPGGHLSYF TGTGCCAGCAGCCCCCCCGGGGGGCATCTCTCGTACTTC
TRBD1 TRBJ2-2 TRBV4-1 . CASSQGTGGFTGELFF TGCGCCAGCAGCCAAGGGACAGGGGGCTTTACCGGGGAGCTGTTTTTT
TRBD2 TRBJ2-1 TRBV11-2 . CASTDAGGVYNEQFF TGTGCCAGCACCGACGCGGGGGGAGTATACAATGAGCAGTTCTTC
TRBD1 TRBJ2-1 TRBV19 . CASSLGGTGPFNEQFF TGTGCCAGTAGCCTAGGGGGGACAGGGCCATTCAATGAGCAGTTCTTC
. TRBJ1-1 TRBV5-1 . CASSLEGLNTEAFF TGCGCCAGCAGCTTGGAGGGGTTGAACACTGAAGCTTTCTTT
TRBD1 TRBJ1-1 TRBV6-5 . CASSYSPGQGWTEAFF TGTGCCAGCAGTTACTCTCCGGGACAGGGATGGACTGAAGCTTTCTTT
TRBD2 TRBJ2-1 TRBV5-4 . CASSEYNSGRGNEQFF TGTGCCAGCAGCGAGTATAATAGCGGGAGGGGCAATGAGCAGTTCTTC
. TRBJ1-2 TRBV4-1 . CASSQDSSVGVGGYTF TGCGCCAGCAGCCAAGACTCTAGCGTCGGGGTTGGTGGCTACACCTTC
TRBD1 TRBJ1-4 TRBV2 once CASRWATGVNEKLFF TGTGCCAGCAGATGGGCGACAGGGGTTAATGAAAAACTGTTTTTT